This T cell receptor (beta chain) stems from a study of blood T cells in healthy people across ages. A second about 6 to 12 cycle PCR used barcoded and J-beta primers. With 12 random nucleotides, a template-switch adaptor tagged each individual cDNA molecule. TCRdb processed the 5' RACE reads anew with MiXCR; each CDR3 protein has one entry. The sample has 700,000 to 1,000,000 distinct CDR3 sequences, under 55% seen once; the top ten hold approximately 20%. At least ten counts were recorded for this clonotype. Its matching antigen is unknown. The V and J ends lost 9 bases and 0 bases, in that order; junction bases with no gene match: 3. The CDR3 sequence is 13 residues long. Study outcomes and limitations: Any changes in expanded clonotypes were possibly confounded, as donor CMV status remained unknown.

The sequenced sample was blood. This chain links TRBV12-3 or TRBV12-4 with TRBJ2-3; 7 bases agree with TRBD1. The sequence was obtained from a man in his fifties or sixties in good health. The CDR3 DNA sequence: TGTGCCAGTCACAGGGGAAGCACAGATACGCAGTATTTT. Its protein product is CASHRGSTDTQYF.